Reported below is one T cell receptor beta chain. The record originates from a study of cytomegalovirus exposure and HLA in healthy donors. Clones were sequenced by immunoSEQ multiplex PCR, and TCRdb holds only the in-frame ones, with some missing. Of roughly 120,000 clones detected, about 91% appear once; the ten largest clones hold 1.5% to 2%. V was cut by 5 bases and J by 1 base, with 14 bases left in between. Germline values: CDR1 MNHEY, CDR2 SVGAGI. CDR3 length: 15 amino acids. The J gene is TRBJ1-1, the V gene TRBV6-5; weak D call: TRBD1 (5 bases). This TCR derives from a man aged 18 to 30 in good health and CMV-seronegative. Material: PBMCs. CDR3 sequence: CASSPLGVTNTEAFF. As DNA, the CDR3 is TGTGCCAGCAGTCCCCTAGGGGTGACGAACACTGAAGCTTTCTTT.